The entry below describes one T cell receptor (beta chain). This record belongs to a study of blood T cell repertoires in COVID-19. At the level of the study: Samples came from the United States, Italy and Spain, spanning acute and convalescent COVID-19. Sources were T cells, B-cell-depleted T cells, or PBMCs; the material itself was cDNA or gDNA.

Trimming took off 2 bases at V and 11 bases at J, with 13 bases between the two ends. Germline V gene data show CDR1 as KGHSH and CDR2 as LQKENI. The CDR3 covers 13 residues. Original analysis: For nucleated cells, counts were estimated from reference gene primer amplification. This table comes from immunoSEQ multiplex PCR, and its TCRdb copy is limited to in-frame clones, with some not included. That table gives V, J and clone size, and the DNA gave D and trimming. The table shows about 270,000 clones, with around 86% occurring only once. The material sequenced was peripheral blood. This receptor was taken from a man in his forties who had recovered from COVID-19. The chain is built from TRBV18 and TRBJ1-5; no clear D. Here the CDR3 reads CASSPAAHRAQHF. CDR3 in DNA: TGTGCCAGCTCACCAGCCGCCCATCGGGCCCAGCATTTT.